Below, 6 T cell receptor beta chains from the same sample are listed, as sequenced in a study of T cells in Graves' hyperthyroidism and ophthalmopathy. Amplified TCR beta CDR3 regions came from RNA transcripts. The HTBI primer set was used in a first-round RT-PCR of the TCR CDR3. TCRdb processed the multiplex PCR reads anew with MiXCR; each CDR3 protein has one entry. The table shows under 300,000 distinct CDR3 sequences, with 22% occurring only once. The sequenced sample consisted of blood. These receptors were collected from a man in his thirties or forties with Graves' ophthalmopathy.

This clonotype has a handful of counts. The chain has TRBV28 and TRBJ2-1; 13 bases fit TRBD2. Trimming at V came to 5 bases and at J to 0 bases, leaving 19 bases not matched to a gene. This CDR3 contains 22 residues. The germline V gene encodes CDR1 MDHEN and CDR2 SYDVKM. CDR3 region: CASSIPNPATSGGMSSYNEQFF. In nucleotides, the CDR3 is TGTGCCAGCAGTATACCAAACCCCGCGACTAGCGGGGGGATGAGCTCCTACAATGAGCAGTTCTTC.

V gene TRBV20-1 combines with J gene TRBJ2-5, with 7 bases that match TRBD1. The CDR3 totals 13 residues. The ends lost 6 bases at V and 3 bases at J; junction bases unmatched: 7. Germline CDR1 reads DFQATT; CDR2 reads SNEGSKA (reference sequence). The CDR3 loop is CSADYRGEETQYF. CDR3 bases: TGCAGTGCGGATTACAGGGGAGAAGAGACCCAGTACTTC.

This clonotype has ten or more counts. The V and J genes are TRBV28 and TRBJ1-2, with D tentatively TRBD1 (5 bases). Trimming took off 7 bases at V and 1 base at J, with 10 bases between the two ends. The CDR3 length is 13 residues. Germline V CDR1 and CDR2: MDHEN, SYDVKM. CDR3 protein: CASKRGGNYGYTF. Here the CDR3 DNA reads TGTGCCAGCAAGAGGGGCGGTAACTATGGCTACACCTTC.

The chain couples TRBV7-3 to TRBJ2-3, with 9 bases fitting TRBD2. CDR1 and CDR2 from the germline V gene are SGHTA and FQGTGA. V shed 3 bases, J shed 1 base, and the junction held 8 bases outside the gene matches. The CDR3 is 17 amino acids. The CDR3 spells CASSFMAGGVGTDTQYF. Here the CDR3 DNA reads TGTGCCAGCAGCTTCATGGCGGGAGGGGTGGGCACAGATACGCAGTATTTT.

This chain joins TRBV7-8 and TRBJ1-2; a possible D gene is TRBD1 (6 bases). The CDR3 has 14 amino acids. The V gene lost 1 base and the J gene lost 3 bases, with 9 bases spanning the gap. From germline, CDR1 is SGHVS and CDR2 FQNEAQ. The CDR3 sequence: CASSLGTAHYGYTF. As DNA, the CDR3 is TGTGCCAGCAGCTTAGGGACAGCCCACTATGGCTACACCTTC.

This clonotype showed up just a few times. V is TRBV5-1 and J is TRBJ2-7; D tentatively fits TRBD1 or TRBD2 (5 bases each). Germline lookup yields CDR1 SGHRS and CDR2 YFSETQ. The V and J ends lost 4 bases and 0 bases respectively, with 17 bases between them. This CDR3 spans 16 amino acids. The CDR3 sequence is CASSRGVGGRSYEQYF. The CDR3 nucleotides are TGCGCCAGCAGCCGAGGGGTTGGCGGGCGCTCCTACGAGCAGTACTTC.